A single sample is the source of the 23 T cell receptor beta chains below, sequenced in a study of identical twins. One entry per CDR3 protein, called by TCRdb with MiXCR from the 5' RACE reads. Found here are 1.5 million to 2 million distinct CDR3 sequences, under 35% of them singletons; the top ten hold approximately 0.29%. The sequenced material came from cord blood. The receptors were sampled from a newborn girl in good health.

The chain is built from TRBV7-2 and TRBJ1-4, with TRBD1 as a possible D gene (5 bases). The germline V gene has CDR1 SGHTA and CDR2 FQGNSA. Deletions cut 0 bases from V and 4 bases from J, with 12 bases between. The length of the CDR3 is 16 residues. Here the CDR3 reads CASSLAMGGGNEKLFF. CDR3 DNA sequence: TGTGCCAGCAGCTTAGCGATGGGGGGAGGTAATGAAAAACTGTTTTTT.

This clonotype showed up just once. The chain employs TRBV19 and TRBJ1-6; maybe TRBD1 (5 bases). Germline CDR1 and CDR2: LNHDA and SQIVND (reference sequence). The V end was cut by 9 bases, the J end by 8 bases, with 11 bases between. The CDR3 has 12 residues. This CDR3 reads CASRTSDSPLHF. The CDR3 DNA sequence: TGTGCCAGCCGGACATCCGATTCACCCCTCCACTTT.

This chain connects TRBV10-3 to TRBJ2-1, with D perhaps TRBD1 (7 bases). The CDR3 sequence is 17 residues long. Trimming removed 3 bases at V and 5 bases at J, with 20 bases between. Germline loops: CDR1 ENHRY, CDR2 SYGVKD. CDR3 nucleotide sequence: TGTGCCATCAGTGATGGCTTACGGGGGACAGTGGACAATGAGCAGTTCTTC. As protein: CAISDGLRGTVDNEQFF.

In this sample, this clonotype turned up many times. The V gene is TRBV3-1, the J gene TRBJ2-1, with 11 bases lining up with TRBD2. Germline V gene sequence: CDR1 LGHDT, CDR2 YNNKEL (reference sequence). The CDR3 contains 15 residues. V shed 0 bases, J shed 5 bases, and the junction held 0 bases outside the gene matches. CDR3 sequence: CASSQELAGDNEQFF. In nucleotides, the CDR3 is TGTGCCAGCAGCCAAGAACTAGCGGGGGACAATGAGCAGTTCTTC.

This clonotype showed up just a few times. The chain uses TRBV7-9 and TRBJ1-1; a weak D match, TRBD1 (5 bases). Trimming took 6 bases from V and 0 from J, leaving 11 bases between them. This CDR3 contains 14 residues. Germline values: CDR1 SEHNR, CDR2 FQNEAQ (reference sequence). CDR3 coding DNA: TGTGCCAGCAGAGAGGGACGGTTGAACACTGAAGCTTTCTTT. Translated, it gives CASREGRLNTEAFF.

The chain uses TRBV5-1 and TRBJ2-6, with 8 bases fitting TRBD1. The CDR3 covers 20 residues. CDR1 and CDR2 (germline): SGHRS, YFSETQ. Trimming took 0 bases from V and 1 from J; bases not matched to a gene: 12. The CDR3 loop reads CASSLALGQGYKSGANVLTF. Written as DNA, the CDR3 is TGCGCCAGCAGCTTGGCCTTAGGACAGGGCTATAAGTCTGGGGCCAACGTCCTGACTTTC.

This clonotype was seen only a few times. The V gene is TRBV5-1, the J gene TRBJ1-1; D gene uncertain. The CDR3 contains 14 residues. From germline, CDR1 is SGHRS and CDR2 YFSETQ. Trimming removed 5 bases from V and 1 base from J, with 12 bases in between. CDR3: CASSPLDGNTEAFF. DNA for the CDR3: TGCGCCAGCAGTCCCCTGGACGGGAACACTGAAGCTTTCTTT.

The rearrangement joins TRBV21-1 to TRBJ2-7; TRBD1, as called in the table, went unchecked against the DNA. TRBV21-1 is flagged as a pseudogene. The CDR3 is 14 amino acids. CDR3 protein: CASSKEDRVDEQYF. The DNA of the CDR3 is TGTGCCAGCAGCAAAGAGGACAGGGTCGACGAGCAGTACTTC.

This clonotype was seen only a few times. The J gene is TRBJ2-1, the V gene TRBV6-5, with D perhaps matching TRBD1 (5 bases). This CDR3 spans 16 amino acids. The germline gives CDR1 MNHEY, CDR2 SVGAGI. V lost 6 bases and J lost 0, with 15 bases in between. CDR3: CASRSDSLSSYNEQFF. In nucleotides, the CDR3 is TGTGCCAGCAGATCCGACAGCTTGAGCTCCTACAATGAGCAGTTCTTC.

This clonotype was recorded a few times. The genes are TRBV28 and TRBJ2-6; a possible D gene is TRBD2 (6 bases). Trimming pared 8 bases from V and 3 bases from J, leaving 20 bases between. This CDR3 is built from 17 residues. Germline CDR1 MDHEN, CDR2 SYDVKM. CDR3 sequence reads: CASAGQVLLFGANVLTF. In DNA form, the CDR3 reads TGTGCCAGCGCGGGGCAGGTTCTACTTTTTGGGGCCAACGTCCTGACTTTC.

The chain joins TRBV11-2 to TRBJ2-5; D unresolved. CDR1 is SGHAT, CDR2 FQNNGV, per germline. This CDR3 is built from 13 residues. V shed 3 bases and J shed 5 bases, with 10 bases lying between them. Written as DNA, the CDR3 is TGTGCCAGCAGCTTGGGGAAGAGGGAGACCCAGTACTTC. Translated, it gives CASSLGKRETQYF.

This clonotype was recorded only once. The CDR3 region has the DNA TGTGCCAGCAGCCGGGTGGGGAGCTGGAGACGCTACAATGAGCAGTTCTTC. This encodes CASSRVGSWRRYNEQFF. The chain recombines TRBV3-1 with TRBJ2-1; D possibly corresponds to TRBD2 (5 bases). Trimming removed 4 bases from V and 3 bases from J, with 19 bases in between. CDR1 is LGHDT, CDR2 YNNKEL, per germline (reference sequence). CDR3 length: 17 residues.

The V and J genes are TRBV5-1 and TRBJ2-2; TRBD2 aligns across 9 bases. The length of the CDR3 is 15 residues. The V and J ends lost 4 bases and 6 bases, in that order; junction bases with no gene match: 7. Germline lookup yields CDR1 SGHRS and CDR2 YFSETQ. The CDR3 reads CASSRGLARAGELFF. The CDR3 nucleotides are TGCGCCAGCAGCAGAGGACTAGCGAGGGCCGGGGAGCTGTTTTTT.

The V gene is TRBV20-1, the J gene TRBJ1-2, with 12 bases identical to TRBD1. The germline V gene has CDR1 DFQATT and CDR2 SNEGSKA (reference sequence). Trimming cost V 3 bases and J 5 bases; bases outside gene matches: 10. The CDR3 loop spans 16 amino acids. CDR3 nucleotide sequence: TGCAGTGCTAGGCCCGAAGGGACAGGGGGCGGGTATGGCTACACCTTC. This translates into CSARPEGTGGGYGYTF.

A few counts support this clonotype. This CDR3 is CASRSMESTDTQYF. CDR3 sequence (DNA): TGTGCCAGCAGGTCGATGGAGAGCACAGATACGCAGTATTTT. The chain recombines TRBV14 with TRBJ2-3; D uncertain. Trimming left V 6 bases short and J 0 bases short, with 10 bases between. Germline V CDR1 and CDR2: SGHDN, FVKESK. The CDR3 sequence is 14 residues long.

The rearrangement links TRBV19 to TRBJ1-2; D is uncertain. The CDR3 totals 13 residues. With 3 bases removed from V and 3 bases from J, the gap between germline ends came to 8 bases. Germline CDR1 is LNHDA and CDR2 is SQIVND (reference sequence). The CDR3 spells CASSIGQYYGYTF. CDR3 in DNA: TGTGCCAGTAGTATTGGGCAGTACTATGGCTACACCTTC.

This clonotype has a handful of counts. The genes are TRBV5-4 and TRBJ2-5; no definite D call. The CDR3 sequence is 16 residues long. V gave up 1 base and J gave up 7 bases, with 20 bases separating them. Germline assignment: CDR1 SGHNT and CDR2 YYREEE (reference sequence). The CDR3 spells CASSLNWASGSGTQYF. CDR3 bases: TGTGCCAGCAGCTTGAATTGGGCTTCCGGGTCGGGGACCCAGTACTTC.

This clonotype has just one count. The chain has TRBV9 and TRBJ1-6; no clear D gene. Germline assignment: CDR1 SGDLS and CDR2 YYNGEE. CDR3 size: 14 residues. Trimming removed 5 bases from V and 7 bases from J, with 13 bases in between. CDR3 protein: CASRSYEGNSPLHF. CDR3 coding DNA: TGTGCCAGCAGGTCTTATGAGGGAAATTCACCCCTCCACTTT.

The V gene is TRBV28, the J gene TRBJ2-2, with 7 bases fitting TRBD1. The trim removed 1 base at V and 5 bases at J, leaving 4 bases unmatched. Looked up from germline, CDR1 is MDHEN and CDR2 is SYDVKM. CDR3 length equals 15 residues. As DNA, the CDR3 is TGTGCCAGCAGTTTATTTCCAGGGGGTACCGGGGAGCTGTTTTTT. It encodes CASSLFPGGTGELFF.

The CDR3 bases are TGTGCCAGCAGCCTATGGGGGGGGGACACTGAAGCTTTCTTT. This encodes CASSLWGGDTEAFF. This rearrangement joins TRBV7-9 to TRBJ1-1, with D maybe TRBD1 (5 bases). The V end was cut by 5 bases, the J end by 3 bases, with 13 bases between. This CDR3 contains 14 residues. From germline, CDR1 is SEHNR and CDR2 FQNEAQ (reference sequence).

In regard to this clonotype: At one end, the junction sequence differs from germline, possibly due to a read error. The V and J genes are TRBV4-1 and TRBJ2-5, with D perhaps matching TRBD1 or TRBD2 (6 bases each). The CDR3 contains 16 residues. The germline V gene has CDR1 MGHRA and CDR2 YSYEKL. CDR3 bases: TGCGCCAGCAGCCAAGATCGAGGGGGAGGTCAAGAGACCCGGTACTTC. Amino acids: CASSQDRGGGQETRYF.

Note on this clonotype: A read error may be the cause here, since a much bigger clone is one base away. This chain joins TRBV20-1 and TRBJ2-1; the D is unclear. The CDR3 covers 11 residues. CDR1 and CDR2 from the germline V gene are DFQATT and SNEGSKA (reference sequence). The CDR3 DNA sequence: TGCAGTGCTAGATGGGTCAATCAGCAGTTCTTC. This encodes CSARWVNQQFF.

The table lists this clonotype with a few counts. The chain employs TRBV6-1 and TRBJ2-5, with D possibly called TRBD1 or TRBD2 (5 bases each). With the DNA end fitting TRBJ2-7 better, the J assignment may be wrong. This CDR3 comprises 12 residues. Germline CDR1 and CDR2: MNHNS and SASEGT. This chain's CDR3 is CASGGFFYEQYF. CDR3 nucleotides: TGTGCCAGCGGGGGTTTCTTCTACGAGCAGTACTTC.